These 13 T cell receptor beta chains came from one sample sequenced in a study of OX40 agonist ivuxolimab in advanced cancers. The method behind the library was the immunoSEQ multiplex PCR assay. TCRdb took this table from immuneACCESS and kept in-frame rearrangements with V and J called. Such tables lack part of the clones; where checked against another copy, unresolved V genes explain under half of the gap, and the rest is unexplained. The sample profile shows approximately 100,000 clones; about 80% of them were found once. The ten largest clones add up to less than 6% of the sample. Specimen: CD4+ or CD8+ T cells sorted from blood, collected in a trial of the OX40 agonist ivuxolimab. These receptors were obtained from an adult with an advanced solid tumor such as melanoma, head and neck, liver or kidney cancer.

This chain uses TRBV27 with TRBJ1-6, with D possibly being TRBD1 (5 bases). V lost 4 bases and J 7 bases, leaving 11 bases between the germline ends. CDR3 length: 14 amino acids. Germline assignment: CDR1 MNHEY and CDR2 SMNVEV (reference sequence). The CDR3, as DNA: TGTGCCAGCAGTTGGGAGGGGTTGAATTCACCCCTCCACTTT. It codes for CASSWEGLNSPLHF.

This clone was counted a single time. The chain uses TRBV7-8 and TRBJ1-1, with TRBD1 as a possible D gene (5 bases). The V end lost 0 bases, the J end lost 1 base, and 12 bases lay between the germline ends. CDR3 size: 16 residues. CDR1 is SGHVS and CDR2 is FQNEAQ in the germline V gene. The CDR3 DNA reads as TGTGCCAGCAGCTTAGCGTCTCGGGGACCGAACACTGAAGCTTTCTTT. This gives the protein CASSLASRGPNTEAFF. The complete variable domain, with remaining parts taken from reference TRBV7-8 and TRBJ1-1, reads GAGVSQSPRYKVAKRGQDVALRCDPISGHVSLFWYQQALGQGPEFLTYFQNEAQLDKSGLPSDRFFAERPEGSVSTLKIQRTQQEDSAVYLCASSLASRGPNTEAFFGQGTRLTVV.

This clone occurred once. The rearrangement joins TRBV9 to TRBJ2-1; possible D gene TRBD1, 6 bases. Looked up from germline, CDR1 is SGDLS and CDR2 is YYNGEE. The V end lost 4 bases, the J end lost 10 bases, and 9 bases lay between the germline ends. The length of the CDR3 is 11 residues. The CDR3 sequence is CASSFDREQFF. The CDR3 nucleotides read TGTGCCAGCAGCTTCGACAGGGAGCAGTTCTTC. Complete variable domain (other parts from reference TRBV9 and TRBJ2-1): DSGVTQTPKHLITATGQRVTLRCSPRSGDLSVYWYQQSLDQGLQFLIQYYNGEERAKGNILERFSAQQFPDLHSELNLSSLELGDSALYFCASSFDREQFFGPGTRLTVL.

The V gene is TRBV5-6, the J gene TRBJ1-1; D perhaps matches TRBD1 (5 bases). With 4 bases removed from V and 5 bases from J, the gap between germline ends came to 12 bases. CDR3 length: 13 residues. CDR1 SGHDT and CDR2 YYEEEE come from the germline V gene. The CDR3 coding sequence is TGTGCCAGCAGCCCGACAGAAGGAACTGAAGCTTTCTTT. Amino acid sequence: CASSPTEGTEAFF.

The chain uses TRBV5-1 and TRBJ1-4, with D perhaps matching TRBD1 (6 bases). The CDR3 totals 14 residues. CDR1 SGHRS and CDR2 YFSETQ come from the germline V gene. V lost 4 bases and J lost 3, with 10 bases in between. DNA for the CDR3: TGCGCCAGCAGCCCCTGGACAGCTAATGAAAAACTGTTTTTT. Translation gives CASSPWTANEKLFF.

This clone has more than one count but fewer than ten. CDR3 sequence (DNA): TGTGCCAGCAGTGAAGCCGAGGGTCCTTATGGCTACACCTTC. Protein sequence: CASSEAEGPYGYTF. This chain uses TRBV2 with TRBJ1-2; D unclear. V gave up 0 bases and J gave up 5 bases, with 10 bases separating them. CDR3 size: 14 residues. Germline values: CDR1 SNHLY, CDR2 FYNNEI.

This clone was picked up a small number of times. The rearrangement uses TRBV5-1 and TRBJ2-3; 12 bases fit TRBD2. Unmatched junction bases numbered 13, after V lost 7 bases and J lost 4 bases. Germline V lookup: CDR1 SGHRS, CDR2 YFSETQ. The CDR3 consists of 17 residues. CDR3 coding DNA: TGCGCCAGCCGGGTGGCTAGCGGGGGGGCCGGGGCAGATACGCAGTATTTT. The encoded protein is CASRVASGGAGADTQYF.

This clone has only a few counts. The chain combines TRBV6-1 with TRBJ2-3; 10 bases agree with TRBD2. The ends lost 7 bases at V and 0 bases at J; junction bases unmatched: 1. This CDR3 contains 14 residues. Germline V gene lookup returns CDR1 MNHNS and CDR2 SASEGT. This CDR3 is CASKTSGSTDTQYF. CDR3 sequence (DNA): TGTGCCAGCAAGACTAGCGGGAGCACAGATACGCAGTATTTT.

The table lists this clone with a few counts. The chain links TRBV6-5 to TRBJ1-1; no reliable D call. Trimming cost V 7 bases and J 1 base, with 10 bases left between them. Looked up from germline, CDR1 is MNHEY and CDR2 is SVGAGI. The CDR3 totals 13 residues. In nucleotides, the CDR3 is TGTGCCAGCACCAAAAGAGGGAACACTGAAGCTTTCTTT. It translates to CASTKRGNTEAFF.

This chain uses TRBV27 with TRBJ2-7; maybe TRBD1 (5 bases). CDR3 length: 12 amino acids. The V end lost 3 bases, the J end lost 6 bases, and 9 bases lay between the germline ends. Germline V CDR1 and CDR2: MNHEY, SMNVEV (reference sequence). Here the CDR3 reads CASSFPGPEQYF. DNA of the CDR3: TGTGCCAGCAGTTTTCCAGGGCCCGAGCAGTACTTC.

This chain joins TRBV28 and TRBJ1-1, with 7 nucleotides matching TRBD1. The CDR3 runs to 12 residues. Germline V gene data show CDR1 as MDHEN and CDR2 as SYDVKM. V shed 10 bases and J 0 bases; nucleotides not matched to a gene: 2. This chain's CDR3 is CAIQGVNTEAFF. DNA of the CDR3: TGTGCCATCCAGGGGGTGAACACTGAAGCTTTCTTT.

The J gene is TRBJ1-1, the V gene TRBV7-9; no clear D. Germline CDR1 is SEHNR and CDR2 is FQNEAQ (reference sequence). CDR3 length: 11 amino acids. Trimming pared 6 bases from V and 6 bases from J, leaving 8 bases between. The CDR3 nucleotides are TGTGCCAGCAGTAGGGAAGCTGAAGCTTTCTTT. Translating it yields CASSREAEAFF. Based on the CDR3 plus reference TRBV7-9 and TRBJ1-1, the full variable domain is DTGVSQNPRHKITKRGQNVTFRCDPISEHNRLYWYRQTLGQGPEFLTYFQNEAQLEKSRLLSDRFSAERPKGSFSTLEIQRTEQGDSAMYLCASSREAEAFFGQGTRLTVV.

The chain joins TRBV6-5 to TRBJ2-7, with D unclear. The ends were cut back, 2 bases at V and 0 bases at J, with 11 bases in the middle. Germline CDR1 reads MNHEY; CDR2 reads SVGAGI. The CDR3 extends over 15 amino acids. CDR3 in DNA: TGTGCCAGCAGTTACATGGGCCCCTCCTCCTACGAGCAGTACTTC. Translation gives CASSYMGPSSYEQYF.